A selection of T cell receptor beta chains follows, all from one sample in a study of chemoradiotherapy in HPV16-positive cancers. The method was immunoSEQ multiplex PCR; TCRdb's version includes in-frame clones alone and lacks a portion of them. Among 9,000 to 15,000 clones listed, 78% were seen once. This sample was gathered from a patient who underwent chemoradiotherapy. Receptor source: a human donor with HPV-associated anogenital cancer. Each CDR3 is given with its conserved first and last residue. Fields, in order: J gene, V gene, D gene, CDR3 protein. The D gene is left open where the match is weak.

J: TRBJ1-5; V: TRBV10-3; D: -; CDR3: CAISESSGSNQPQHF
J: TRBJ1-1; V: TRBV11-2; D: -; CDR3: CASSPDTNTEAFF
J: TRBJ1-1; V: TRBV23-1; D: -; CDR3: CASSLTRMALVEEAFF
J: TRBJ2-7; V: TRBV6-1; D: -; CDR3: CATGDVGGNYEQYF
J: TRBJ1-2; V: TRBV7-8; D: -; CDR3: CASSLIVRAEANYGYTF
J: TRBJ1-2; V: TRBV5-1; D: TRBD1; CDR3: CASSSPQGIGGYTF
J: TRBJ2-6; V: TRBV30; D: -; CDR3: CAWSVDSGANVLTF
J: TRBJ1-5; V: TRBV18; D: TRBD1; CDR3: CASSSDRDQPQHF
J: TRBJ1-3; V: TRBV29-1; D: -; CDR3: CIARGRNTIYF
J: TRBJ2-7; V: TRBV14; D: -; CDR3: CASSQRGMAAPSYEQYF
J: TRBJ2-2; V: TRBV15; D: -; CDR3: CATSRDRKAGELFF
J: TRBJ2-1; V: TRBV5-4; D: -; CDR3: CASSGLGSSRNEQFF
J: TRBJ1-1; V: TRBV7-9; D: TRBD1; CDR3: CASSPEGGQLEAFF
J: TRBJ1-1; V: TRBV7-2; D: -; CDR3: CASSLVGSKNTEAFF
J: TRBJ2-2; V: TRBV18; D: -; CDR3: CASSPQGATGELFF
J: TRBJ1-1; V: TRBV11-2; D: -; CDR3: CASTSLTGANTEAFF
J: TRBJ2-7; V: TRBV7-2; D: -; CDR3: CASSLRFHEQYF
J: TRBJ1-4; V: TRBV11-3; D: -; CDR3: CASSRPGLNEKLFF
J: TRBJ1-4; V: TRBV5-6; D: -; CDR3: CASSLGGVEKLFF
J: TRBJ2-7; V: TRBV7-2; D: -; CDR3: CASSSSLFGDEQYF
J: TRBJ2-7; V: TRBV19; D: -; CDR3: CASKRSQSSYEQYF
J: TRBJ1-6; V: TRBV4-2; D: -; CDR3: CASSLDPSSYNSPLHF
J: TRBJ1-3; V: TRBV28; D: -; CDR3: CASSFLGGGGNTIYF
J: TRBJ1-6; V: TRBV9; D: -; CDR3: CASSLADARSPLHF
J: TRBJ1-3; V: TRBV27; D: -; CDR3: CASSSSGARYSGNTIYF
J: TRBJ1-1; V: TRBV6-4; D: -; CDR3: CASSPRGDTTEAFF
J: TRBJ1-1; V: TRBV6-5; D: TRBD1; CDR3: CASWQGGTEAFF
J: TRBJ1-1; V: TRBV25-1; D: -; CDR3: CASNDRDYTEAFF
J: TRBJ2-3; V: TRBV5-1; D: TRBD1; CDR3: CASSQTGISTDTQYF
J: TRBJ2-1; V: TRBV4-1; D: -; CDR3: CASSQESLPFF
J: TRBJ1-5; V: TRBV9; D: -; CDR3: CASSPSALFGEPQHF